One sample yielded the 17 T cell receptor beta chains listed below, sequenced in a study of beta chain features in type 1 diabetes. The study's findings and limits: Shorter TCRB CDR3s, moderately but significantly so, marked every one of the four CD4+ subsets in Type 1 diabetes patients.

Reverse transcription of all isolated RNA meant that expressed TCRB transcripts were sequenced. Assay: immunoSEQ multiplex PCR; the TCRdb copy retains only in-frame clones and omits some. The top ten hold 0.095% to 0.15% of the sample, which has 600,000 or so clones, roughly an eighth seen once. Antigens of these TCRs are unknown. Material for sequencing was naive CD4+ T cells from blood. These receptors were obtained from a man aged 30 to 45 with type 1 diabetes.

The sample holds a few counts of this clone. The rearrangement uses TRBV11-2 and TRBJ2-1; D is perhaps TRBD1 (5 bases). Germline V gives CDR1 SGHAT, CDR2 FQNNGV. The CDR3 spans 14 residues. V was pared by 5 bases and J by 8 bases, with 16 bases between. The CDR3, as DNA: TGTGCCAGCAGCCCCCTCTTCCAGGGTGATGAGCAGTTCTTC. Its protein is CASSPLFQGDEQFF.

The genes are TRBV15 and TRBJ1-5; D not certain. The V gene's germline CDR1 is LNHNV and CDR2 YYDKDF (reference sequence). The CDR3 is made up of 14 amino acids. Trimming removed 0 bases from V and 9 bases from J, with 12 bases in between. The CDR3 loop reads CATSRDGVQRPQHF. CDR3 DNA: TGTGCCACCAGCAGAGATGGGGTTCAGCGGCCCCAGCATTTT.

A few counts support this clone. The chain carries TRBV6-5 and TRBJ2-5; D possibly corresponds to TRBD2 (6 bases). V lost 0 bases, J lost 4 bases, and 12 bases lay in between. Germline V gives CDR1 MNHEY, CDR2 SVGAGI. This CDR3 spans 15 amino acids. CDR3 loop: CASSYSYGTAETQYF. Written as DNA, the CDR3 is TGTGCCAGCAGTTACTCGTACGGGACTGCAGAGACCCAGTACTTC.

CDR3: CASTDGTGDSPLHF. The CDR3 DNA follows: TGTGCCAGCACCGACGGGACAGGGGATTCACCCCTCCACTTT. This rearrangement joins TRBV28 to TRBJ1-6; 10 bases agree with TRBD1. The CDR3 is made up of 14 amino acids. CDR1 MDHEN and CDR2 SYDVKM come from the germline V gene. Trimming at V came to 7 bases and at J to 8 bases, leaving 5 bases not matched to a gene. The entire variable domain, with the rest obtained from reference TRBV28 and TRBJ1-6, is as follows: DVKVTQSSRYLVKRTGEKVFLECVQDMDHENMFWYRQDPGLGLRLIYFSYDVKMKEKGDIPEGYSVSREKKERFSLILESASTNQTSMYLCASTDGTGDSPLHFGNGTRLTVT.

The CDR3 spells CASILLQGSSYEQYF. The CDR3 bases are TGTGCCAGCATCCTCCTACAGGGCTCATCCTACGAGCAGTACTTC. The J gene is TRBJ2-7, the V gene TRBV7-9; a weak D match, TRBD1 (6 bases). V lost 7 bases to trimming and J lost 1 base, with 17 bases between them. Germline V gives CDR1 SEHNR, CDR2 FQNEAQ (reference sequence). This CDR3 contains 15 residues. Using reference TRBV7-9 and TRBJ2-7 for the parts outside the CDR3, the full variable domain is DTGVSQNPRHKITKRGQNVTFRCDPISEHNRLYWYRQTLGQGPEFLTYFQNEAQLEKSRLLSDRFSAERPKGSFSTLEIQRTEQGDSAMYLCASILLQGSSYEQYFGPGTRLTVT.

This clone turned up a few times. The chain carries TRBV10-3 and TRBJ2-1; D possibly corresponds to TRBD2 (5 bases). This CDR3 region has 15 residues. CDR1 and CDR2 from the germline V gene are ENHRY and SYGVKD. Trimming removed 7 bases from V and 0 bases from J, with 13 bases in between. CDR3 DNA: TGTGCCATCAAGGGAGATACTAGCTCCTACAATGAGCAGTTCTTC. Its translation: CAIKGDTSSYNEQFF.

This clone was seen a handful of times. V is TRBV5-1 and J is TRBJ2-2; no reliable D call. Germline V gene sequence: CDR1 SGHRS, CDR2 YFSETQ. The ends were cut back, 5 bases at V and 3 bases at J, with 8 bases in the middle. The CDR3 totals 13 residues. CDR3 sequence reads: CASRDGDTGELFF. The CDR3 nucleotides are TGCGCCAGCAGGGATGGTGACACCGGGGAGCTGTTTTTT.

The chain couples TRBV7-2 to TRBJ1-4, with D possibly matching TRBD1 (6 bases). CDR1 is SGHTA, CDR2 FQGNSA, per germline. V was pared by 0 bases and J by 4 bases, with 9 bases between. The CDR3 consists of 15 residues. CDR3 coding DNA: TGTGCCAGCAGCTTAGCAAAACAGGGTAATGAAAAACTGTTTTTT. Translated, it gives CASSLAKQGNEKLFF.

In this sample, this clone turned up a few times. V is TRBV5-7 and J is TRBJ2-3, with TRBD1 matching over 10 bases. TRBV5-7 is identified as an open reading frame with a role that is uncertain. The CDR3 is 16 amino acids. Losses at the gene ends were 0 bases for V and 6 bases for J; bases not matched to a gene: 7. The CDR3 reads CASSLVTGGSPDTQYF. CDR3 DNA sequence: TGTGCCAGCAGCTTGGTGACAGGGGGCTCCCCGGATACGCAGTATTTT.

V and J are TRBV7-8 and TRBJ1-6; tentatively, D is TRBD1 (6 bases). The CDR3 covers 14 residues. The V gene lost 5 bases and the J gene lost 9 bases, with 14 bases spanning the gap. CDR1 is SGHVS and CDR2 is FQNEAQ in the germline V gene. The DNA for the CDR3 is TGTGCCAGCAGCCGACAGGAGGTATTTTCACCCCTCCACTTT. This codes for CASSRQEVFSPLHF.

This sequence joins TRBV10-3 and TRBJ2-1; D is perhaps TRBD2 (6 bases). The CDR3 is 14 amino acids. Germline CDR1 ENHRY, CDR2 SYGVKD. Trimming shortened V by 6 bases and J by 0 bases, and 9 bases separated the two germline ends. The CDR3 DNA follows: TGTGCCATCAGCGACGGGGGCTCCTACAATGAGCAGTTCTTC. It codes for CAISDGGSYNEQFF.

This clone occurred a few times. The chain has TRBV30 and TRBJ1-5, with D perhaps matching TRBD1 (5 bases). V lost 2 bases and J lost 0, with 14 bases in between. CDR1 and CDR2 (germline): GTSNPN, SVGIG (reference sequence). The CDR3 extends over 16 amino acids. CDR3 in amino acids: CAWSLGATYSNQPQHF. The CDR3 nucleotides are TGTGCCTGGAGTCTAGGGGCGACTTATAGCAATCAGCCCCAGCATTTT.

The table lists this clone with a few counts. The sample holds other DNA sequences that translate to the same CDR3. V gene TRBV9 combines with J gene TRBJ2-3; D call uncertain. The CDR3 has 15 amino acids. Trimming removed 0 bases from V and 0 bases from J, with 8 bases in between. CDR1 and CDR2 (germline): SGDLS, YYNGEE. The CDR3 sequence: CASSVEGQSTDTQYF. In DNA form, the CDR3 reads TGTGCCAGCAGCGTAGAAGGCCAGAGCACAGATACGCAGTATTTT.

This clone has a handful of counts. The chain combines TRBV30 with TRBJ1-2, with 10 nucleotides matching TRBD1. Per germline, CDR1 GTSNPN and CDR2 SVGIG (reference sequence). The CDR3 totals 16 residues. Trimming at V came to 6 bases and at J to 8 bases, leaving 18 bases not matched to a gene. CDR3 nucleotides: TGTGCCTGTCCTGGTGAGGGGACAGGGGTAGTGCGAGGCTACACCTTC. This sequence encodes CACPGEGTGVVRGYTF.

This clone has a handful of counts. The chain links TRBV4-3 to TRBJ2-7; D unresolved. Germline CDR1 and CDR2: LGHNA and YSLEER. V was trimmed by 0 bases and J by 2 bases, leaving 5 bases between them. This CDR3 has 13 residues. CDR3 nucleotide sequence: TGCGCCAGCAGCCAAGAACAGACCTACGAGCAGTACTTC. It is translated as CASSQEQTYEQYF.

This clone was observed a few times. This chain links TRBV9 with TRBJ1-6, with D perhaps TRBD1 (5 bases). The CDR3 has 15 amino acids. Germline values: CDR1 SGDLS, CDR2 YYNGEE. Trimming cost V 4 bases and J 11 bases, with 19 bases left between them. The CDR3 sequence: CASSPLTLEGTPLHF. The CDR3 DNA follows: TGTGCCAGCAGCCCGCTAACTCTCGAGGGGACACCCCTCCACTTT.

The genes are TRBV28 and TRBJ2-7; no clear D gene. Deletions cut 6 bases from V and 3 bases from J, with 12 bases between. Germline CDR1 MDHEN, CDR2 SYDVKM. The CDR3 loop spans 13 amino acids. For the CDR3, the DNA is TGTGCCAGCAGGGGCGGAGACCACTACGAGCAGTACTTC. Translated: CASRGGDHYEQYF.